This TCR beta chain emerged from a study of T cell changes during pregnancy in multiple sclerosis. Only in-frame clones appear in the TCRdb table, and some are missing; sequencing was by immunoSEQ multiplex PCR. Altogether under 40,000 clones are present, 90% being singletons, with the ten largest covering 5.4%. This CDR3 has 14 residues. Germline V lookup: CDR1 LNHDA, CDR2 SQIVND (reference sequence). The trim removed 6 bases at V and 0 bases at J, leaving 4 bases unmatched. The sample was peripheral blood, taken in the third trimester of pregnancy. This sequence was found in a female donor in good health, enrolled as a control in a pregnancy study. The chain couples TRBV19 to TRBJ1-2; 7 bases are shared with TRBD1. The CDR3 region is CASSLGTANYGYTF. In DNA form, the CDR3 reads TGTGCCAGTAGCCTGGGGACAGCTAACTATGGCTACACCTTC.